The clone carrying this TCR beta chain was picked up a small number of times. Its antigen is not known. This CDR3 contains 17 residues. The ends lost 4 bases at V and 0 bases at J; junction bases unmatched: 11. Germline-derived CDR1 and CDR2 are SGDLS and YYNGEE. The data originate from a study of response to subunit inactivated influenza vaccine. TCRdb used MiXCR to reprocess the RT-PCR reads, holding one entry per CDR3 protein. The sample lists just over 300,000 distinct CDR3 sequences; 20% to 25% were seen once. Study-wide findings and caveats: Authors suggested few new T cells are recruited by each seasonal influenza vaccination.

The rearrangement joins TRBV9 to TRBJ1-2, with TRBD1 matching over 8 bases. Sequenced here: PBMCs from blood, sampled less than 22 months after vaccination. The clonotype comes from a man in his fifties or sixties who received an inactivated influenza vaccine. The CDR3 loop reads CASSPGTGLFTNYGYTF. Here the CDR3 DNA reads TGTGCCAGCAGCCCCGGGACAGGCCTATTTACTAACTATGGCTACACCTTC.